The next 18 T cell receptor beta chains were all read from a single sample in a study of control samples from healthy donors and cancer patients. Measured with immunoSEQ multiplex PCR; TCRdb has only the in-frame clones, and not every one. The repertoire consists of 70,000 or so clones, with about 90% occurring once and the leading ten covering about a fifth. Sequenced material: PBMCs. The receptors originated from a man aged 60 to 75 with lung cancer.

In DNA form, the CDR3 reads TGTGCCAGTAGTATAGGGGGACAGCGAAGGTTAGGTGGCAATCAGCCCCAGCATTTT. It is translated as CASSIGGQRRLGGNQPQHF. The chain links TRBV19 to TRBJ1-5, with 7 bases identical to TRBD1. This CDR3 has 19 amino acids. V lost 1 base to trimming and J lost 2 bases; unmatched junction nucleotides: 14. CDR1 and CDR2 from the germline V gene are LNHDA and SQIVND (reference sequence).

The V and J genes are TRBV27 and TRBJ2-7; no firm D call. The V end lost 4 bases, the J end lost 3 bases, and 10 bases lay between the germline ends. This CDR3 contains 13 residues. CDR1 and CDR2 from the germline V gene are MNHEY and SMNVEV (reference sequence). CDR3 coding DNA: TGTGCCAGCAGTTCCCGTTCATTCTACGAGCAGTACTTC. Translated: CASSSRSFYEQYF.

The chain uses TRBV11-1 and TRBJ2-5, with 10 bases identical to TRBD1. V dropped 5 bases and J dropped 3; count of bases not matched to a gene: 3. This CDR3 spans 14 amino acids. CDR1 and CDR2 from the germline V gene are SGHAT and FQDESV (reference sequence). Here the CDR3 reads CASSPGTGEETQYF. The CDR3 region has the DNA TGTGCCAGCAGCCCTGGGACAGGGGAAGAGACCCAGTACTTC.

V is TRBV4-1 and J is TRBJ2-2; the match to TRBD2 covers 14 bases. The trim removed 8 bases at V and 4 bases at J, leaving 9 bases unmatched. This CDR3 spans 17 amino acids. CDR1 and CDR2 from the germline V gene are MGHRA and YSYEKL. CDR3 in DNA: TGCGCCAGCCGCCGATTTGGACTAGCGGGGGGCACCGGGGAGCTGTTTTTT. Amino acid sequence: CASRRFGLAGGTGELFF.

The rearrangement joins TRBV28 to TRBJ2-7, with TRBD2 as a possible D gene (6 bases). The CDR3 sequence is 15 residues long. Between the trimmed V and J ends, which lost 5 bases and 0 bases, there was a span of 14 bases. Germline-derived CDR1 and CDR2 are MDHEN and SYDVKM. The CDR3 coding sequence is TGTGCCAGCAGTCCCGGGACTGCTAGCTCCTACGAGCAGTACGTC. Residues: CASSPGTASSYEQYV.

This sequence joins TRBV6-5 and TRBJ1-6; 7 bases match TRBD1. There are 12 residues in the CDR3. Germline CDR1 and CDR2: MNHEY and SVGAGI. V lost 6 bases, J lost 9 bases, and 2 bases stayed unmatched. CDR3 amino acids: CASRDRVSPLHF. DNA of the CDR3: TGTGCCAGCAGAGACAGGGTTTCACCCCTCCACTTT.

V and J are TRBV4-2 and TRBJ2-7; D may be TRBD1 or TRBD2 (6 bases each). V dropped 0 bases and J dropped 4 bases, with 22 bases sitting between them. The CDR3 is made up of 18 amino acids. Germline V gives CDR1 LGHNA, CDR2 YNFKEQ. The CDR3 spells CASSQEGGRGRVGYEQYF. The CDR3 DNA is TGTGCCAGCAGCCAAGAGGGGGGCAGGGGCAGGGTAGGTTACGAGCAGTACTTC.

This sequence joins TRBV30 and TRBJ1-4; D gene unclear. CDR3 length: 15 residues. CDR1 and CDR2 from the germline V gene are GTSNPN and SVGIG (reference sequence). Trimming took 5 bases from V and 0 from J, leaving 13 bases between them. CDR3 loop: CAWGFGSATNEKLFF. Here the CDR3 DNA reads TGTGCCTGGGGGTTCGGGTCGGCAACTAATGAAAAACTGTTTTTT.

The chain carries TRBV7-9 and TRBJ2-5; D ambiguous. Trimming removed 3 bases at V and 7 bases at J, with 12 bases between. This CDR3 has 13 residues. Germline V gene data show CDR1 as SEHNR and CDR2 as FQNEAQ (reference sequence). The DNA for the CDR3 is TGTGCCAGCAGCTTGGGTGAAGTTGGGACCCAGTACTTC. Its translation: CASSLGEVGTQYF.

The CDR3 loop reads CASSKRRNKERYF. The CDR3 DNA reads as TGTGCCAGCAGCAAAAGACGAAATAAGGAAAGGTACTTC. The rearrangement uses TRBV21-1 and TRBJ2-5. TRBV21-1 is classified as a pseudogene. CDR3 length: 13 residues.

This chain connects TRBV9 to TRBJ2-3; no reliable D call. The V end lost 4 bases, the J end lost 1 base, and 13 bases lay between the germline ends. CDR1 is SGDLS, CDR2 YYNGEE, per germline. The CDR3 extends over 15 amino acids. CDR3 in amino acids: CASSSLGPRTDTQYF. The DNA of the CDR3 is TGTGCCAGCAGCTCTCTAGGCCCCCGCACAGATACGCAGTATTTT. Supplemented by reference TRBV9 and TRBJ2-3, the full variable domain reads DSGVTQTPKHLITATGQRVTLRCSPRSGDLSVYWYQQSLDQGLQFLIQYYNGEERAKGNILERFSAQQFPDLHSELNLSSLELGDSALYFCASSSLGPRTDTQYFGPGTRLTVL.

This clone was seen only once. The chain carries TRBV3-1 (or the pseudogene TRBV3-2) and TRBJ1-1; D is perhaps TRBD1 (6 bases). There are 10 residues in the CDR3. Germline V gene lookup returns CDR1 LGHDT and CDR2 YNNKEL (reference sequence). The CDR3 DNA sequence: TGTATCTGGGGGCACACTGAAGCTTTCTTT. Translated, it gives CIWGHTEAFF.

This chain connects TRBV18 to TRBJ2-2; TRBD1 agrees at 7 bases. The CDR3 is 15 amino acids. CDR1 KGHSH and CDR2 LQKENI come from the germline V gene. Unmatched junction bases numbered 5, after V lost 6 bases and J lost 1 base. The DNA for the CDR3 is TGTGCCAGCTCCTGGGGACAGTTGAACACCGGGGAGCTGTTTTTT. Translation: CASSWGQLNTGELFF.

The chain employs TRBV16 and TRBJ1-2; D not certain. Trimming stripped 0 bases from V and 10 bases from J, with 3 bases between. The CDR3 runs to 10 residues. Germline loops: CDR1 KGHSY, CDR2 FQNENV. Here the CDR3 DNA reads TGTGCCAGCAGCCAATCTGACTACACCTTC. It codes for CASSQSDYTF.

The rearrangement joins TRBV7-2 to TRBJ2-4; 9 nucleotides match TRBD2. The CDR3 has 18 amino acids. Unmatched junction bases numbered 8, after V lost 2 bases and J lost 0 bases. From germline, CDR1 is SGHTA and CDR2 FQGNSA. The CDR3 reads CASSLFFLAGLAKNIQYF. The DNA of the CDR3 is TGTGCCAGCAGCTTATTTTTCCTAGCGGGGCTAGCCAAAAACATTCAGTACTTC.

CDR3 in amino acids: CASSLEFSGANVLTF. Written as DNA, the CDR3 is TGCGCCAGCAGCTTGGAGTTCTCTGGGGCCAACGTCCTGACTTTC. The rearrangement joins TRBV5-1 to TRBJ2-6; D unclear. V was trimmed by 0 bases and J by 0 bases, leaving 4 bases between them. CDR3 size: 15 residues. In germline, CDR1 is SGHRS, CDR2 YFSETQ.

This clone was observed once. The V gene is TRBV19, the J gene TRBJ1-5, with D possibly being TRBD1 (6 bases). In germline, CDR1 is LNHDA, CDR2 SQIVND (reference sequence). V was shortened by 9 bases and J by 5 bases, with 14 bases between the two germline ends. CDR3 size: 13 residues. The CDR3 DNA sequence: TGTGCCAGCACGCGACAGGCTGATCAGCCCCAGCATTTT. It yields the protein CASTRQADQPQHF.

The sample holds one count of this clone. The chain is built from TRBV6-2 or TRBV6-3 and TRBJ2-5; D remains unclear. This CDR3 is built from 12 residues. The germline V gene has CDR1 MNHEY and CDR2 SVGEGT. V lost 2 bases and J 5 bases, leaving 6 bases between the germline ends. The CDR3 DNA is TGTGCCAGCAGTTACGAGTCTGAGACCCAGTACTTC. Translated: CASSYESETQYF.